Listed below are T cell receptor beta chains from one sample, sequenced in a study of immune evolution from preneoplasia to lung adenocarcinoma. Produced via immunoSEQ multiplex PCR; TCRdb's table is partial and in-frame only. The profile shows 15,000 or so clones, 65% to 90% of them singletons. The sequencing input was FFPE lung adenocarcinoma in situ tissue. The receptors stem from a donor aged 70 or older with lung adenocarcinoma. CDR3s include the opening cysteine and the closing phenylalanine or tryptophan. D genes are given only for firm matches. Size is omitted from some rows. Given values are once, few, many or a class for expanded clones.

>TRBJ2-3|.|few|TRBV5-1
CASSLTTAHTDTQYF
TGCGCCAGCAGCTTGACCACCGCCCACACAGATACGCAGTATTTT
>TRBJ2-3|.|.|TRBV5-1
CASSPEGHHTDTQYF
TGCGCCAGCAGCCCCGAGGGACATCACACAGATACGCAGTATTTT
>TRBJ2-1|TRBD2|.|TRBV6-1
CASSERTGGYNEQFF
TGTGCCAGCAGTGAACGAACGGGAGGCTACAATGAGCAGTTCTTC
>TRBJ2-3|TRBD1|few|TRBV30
CAWSVGQGVPDTQYF
TGTGCCTGGAGTGTCGGGCAGGGGGTGCCAGATACGCAGTATTTT
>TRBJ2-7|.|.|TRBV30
CAWSVITGWHEQYF
TGTGCCTGGAGTGTTATCACAGGGTGGCACGAGCAGTACTTC
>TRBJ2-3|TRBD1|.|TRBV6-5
CASSQDRGTDTQYF
TGTGCCAGCAGTCAGGACAGGGGCACAGATACGCAGTATTTT
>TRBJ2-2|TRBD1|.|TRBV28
CALSDRGTGELFF
TGTGCCTTGTCGGACAGGGGCACCGGGGAGCTGTTTTTT
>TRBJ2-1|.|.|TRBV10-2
CASRGYNEQFF
TGCGCCAGCAGGGGGTACAATGAGCAGTTCTTC
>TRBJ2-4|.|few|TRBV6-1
CASTTVSKNIQYF
TGTGCCAGCACGACAGTCTCCAAAAACATTCAGTACTTC
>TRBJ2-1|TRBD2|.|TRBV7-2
CASTPPRASGSNEQFF
TGTGCCAGCACCCCTCCTAGGGCTAGCGGGAGCAATGAGCAGTTCTTC
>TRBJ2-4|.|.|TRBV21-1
CASSHRSAAKNIQYF
TGTGCCAGCAGCCATAGGTCAGCGGCCAAAAACATTCAGTACTTC
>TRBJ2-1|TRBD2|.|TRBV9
CASSYLAGYIGEQFF
TGTGCCAGCAGCTACCTAGCGGGATATATTGGTGAGCAGTTCTTC